This T cell receptor beta chain was recorded in a study of blood T cell repertoires in COVID-19. Study information: From the United States, Italy and Spain came samples of acute and convalescent COVID-19. PBMCs, B-cell-depleted T cells, or T cells were the source of the cDNA or gDNA that made up the material.

The CDR3 consists of 13 residues. Per the germline V gene, CDR1 is KGHSH and CDR2 is LQKENI. Trimming stripped 2 bases from V and 15 bases from J, with 17 bases between. Method: immunoSEQ multiplex PCR; TCRdb's copy keeps in-frame clones and lacks some. The sample holds about 84,000 clones, approximately 80% seen once. The sequencing sample was made of peripheral blood. The receptor's source is a man between 65 and 85 years old with acute or convalescent COVID-19. The V and J genes are TRBV18 and TRBJ2-4; D gene uncertain. CDR3 bases: TGTGCCAGCTCACCAAGTAACGTCCCTGACTTGTACTTC. Protein: CASSPSNVPDLYF.